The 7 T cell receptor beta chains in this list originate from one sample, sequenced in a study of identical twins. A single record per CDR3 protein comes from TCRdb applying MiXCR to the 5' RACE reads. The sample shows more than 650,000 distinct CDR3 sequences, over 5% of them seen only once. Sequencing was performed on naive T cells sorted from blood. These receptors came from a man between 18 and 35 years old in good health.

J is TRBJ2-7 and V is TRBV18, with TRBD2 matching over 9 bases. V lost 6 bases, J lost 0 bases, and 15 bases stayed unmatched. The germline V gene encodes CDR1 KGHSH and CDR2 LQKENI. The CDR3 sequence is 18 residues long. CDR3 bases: TGTGCCAGCTCGGCGACAGGACCCTTAGCGGGAGCCTCCTACGAGCAGTACTTC. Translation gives CASSATGPLAGASYEQYF.

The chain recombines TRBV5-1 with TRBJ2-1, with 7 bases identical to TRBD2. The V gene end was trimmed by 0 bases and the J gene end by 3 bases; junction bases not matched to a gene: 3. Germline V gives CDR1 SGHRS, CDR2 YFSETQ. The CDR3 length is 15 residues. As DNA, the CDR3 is TGCGCCAGCAGCTTGGCTCTAGCGGACTACAATGAGCAGTTCTTC. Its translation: CASSLALADYNEQFF.

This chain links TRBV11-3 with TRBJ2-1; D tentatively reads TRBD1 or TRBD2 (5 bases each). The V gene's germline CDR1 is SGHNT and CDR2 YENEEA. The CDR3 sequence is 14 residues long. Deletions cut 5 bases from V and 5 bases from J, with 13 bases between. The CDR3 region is CASSKTGTHNEQFF. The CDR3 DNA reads TGTGCCAGCAGCAAAACCGGGACGCACAATGAGCAGTTCTTC. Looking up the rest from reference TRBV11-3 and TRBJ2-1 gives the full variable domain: EAGVVQSPRYKIIEKKQPVAFWCNPISGHNTLYWYLQNLGQGPELLIRYENEEAVDDSQLPKDRFSAERLKGVDSTLKIQPAELGDSAVYLCASSKTGTHNEQFFGPGTRLTVL.

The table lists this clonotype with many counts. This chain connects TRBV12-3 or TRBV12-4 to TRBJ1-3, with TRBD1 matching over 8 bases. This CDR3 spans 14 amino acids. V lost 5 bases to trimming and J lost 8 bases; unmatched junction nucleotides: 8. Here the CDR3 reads CASSPGTGGHTIYF. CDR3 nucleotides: TGTGCCAGCAGTCCCGGGACAGGAGGGCACACCATATATTTT.

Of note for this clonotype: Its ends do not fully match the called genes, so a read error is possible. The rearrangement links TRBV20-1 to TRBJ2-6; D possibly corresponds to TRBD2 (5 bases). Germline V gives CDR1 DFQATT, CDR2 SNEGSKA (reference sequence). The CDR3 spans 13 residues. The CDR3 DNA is TGTGCGAGACTATCTTCTGGGGCCAACGTCCTGACTTTC. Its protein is CARLSSGANVLTF.

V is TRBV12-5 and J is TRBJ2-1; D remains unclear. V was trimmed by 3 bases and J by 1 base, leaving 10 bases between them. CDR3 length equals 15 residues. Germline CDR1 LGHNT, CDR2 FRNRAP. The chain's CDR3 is CASGLGLISYNEQFF. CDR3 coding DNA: TGTGCTAGTGGTTTAGGTTTAATTTCCTACAATGAGCAGTTCTTC.

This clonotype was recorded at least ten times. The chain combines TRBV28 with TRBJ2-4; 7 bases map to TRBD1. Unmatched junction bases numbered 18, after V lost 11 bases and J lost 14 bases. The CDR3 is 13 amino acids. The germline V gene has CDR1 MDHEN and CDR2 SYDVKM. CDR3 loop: CAYRPRDSLVEYF. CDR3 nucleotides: TGTGCCTACCGTCCCCGGGACAGCTTGGTCGAGTACTTC.